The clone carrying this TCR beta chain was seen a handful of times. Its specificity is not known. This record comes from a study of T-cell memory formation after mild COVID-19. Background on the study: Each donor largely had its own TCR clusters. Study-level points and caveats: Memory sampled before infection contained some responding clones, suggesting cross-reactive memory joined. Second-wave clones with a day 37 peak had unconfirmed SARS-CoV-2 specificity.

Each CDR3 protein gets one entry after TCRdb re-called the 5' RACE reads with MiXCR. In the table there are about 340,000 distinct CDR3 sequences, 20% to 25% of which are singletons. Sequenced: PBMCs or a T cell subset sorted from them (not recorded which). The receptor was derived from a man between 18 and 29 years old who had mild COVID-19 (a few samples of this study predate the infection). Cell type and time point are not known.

CDR3 coding DNA: TGTGCCAGCAGCTCACAGGGGACCCTCTACGAGCAGTACTTC. Its translation: CASSSQGTLYEQYF. The chain has TRBV12-3 or TRBV12-4 and TRBJ2-7, with 7 bases matching TRBD1. The CDR3 length is 14 residues. J gave up 3 bases and V 6 bases, and 8 bases lay outside the gene matches.